This entry describes one TCR beta chain. These data originate in a study of low-dose radiotherapy and immunotherapy resistance in tumors. Looking at the study overall: Cohort 2 received 1 Gy per fraction every two weeks, totaling 13 Gy over 26 weeks. Every two weeks patients got nivolumab 240 mg flat dose, plus ipilimumab 1 mg/kg every six weeks, intravenously. Daily intake of oral aspirin 300 mg by patients lasted four cycles and began on cycle 1 day 1.

Primers targeting TRAV and TRBV primed first-strand cDNA, covering alpha and beta chains. The PCR that amplified TCRs ran for about 20 cycles, relying on a constant-region primer and a V-primer adapter. TCRdb re-derived calls from the reads in MiXCR, one entry per CDR3 protein. The repertoire holds fewer than 6,500 distinct CDR3 sequences, 82% seen once, with 5% to 6.5% in the top ten. V was shortened by 1 base and J by 4 bases, with 13 bases between the two germline ends. This CDR3 spans 15 amino acids. Germline V CDR1 and CDR2: SGHNT, YENEEA. The donors, trial participants, received nivolumab, ipilimumab, aspirin, low-dose cyclophosphamide and low-dose radiotherapy.

This clonotype was obtained from a human donor with advanced metastatic prostate, ovarian, gallbladder or colorectal cancer (not recorded which). This table probably holds off-target reads from a library built for another chain. The rearrangement links TRBV11-3 to TRBJ2-5, with a possible D match to TRBD1 (6 bases). In DNA, the CDR3 is TGTGCCAGCAGCTTAGGATTGGGCAGGGGAGAGACCCAGTACTTC. Translating it yields CASSLGLGRGETQYF.